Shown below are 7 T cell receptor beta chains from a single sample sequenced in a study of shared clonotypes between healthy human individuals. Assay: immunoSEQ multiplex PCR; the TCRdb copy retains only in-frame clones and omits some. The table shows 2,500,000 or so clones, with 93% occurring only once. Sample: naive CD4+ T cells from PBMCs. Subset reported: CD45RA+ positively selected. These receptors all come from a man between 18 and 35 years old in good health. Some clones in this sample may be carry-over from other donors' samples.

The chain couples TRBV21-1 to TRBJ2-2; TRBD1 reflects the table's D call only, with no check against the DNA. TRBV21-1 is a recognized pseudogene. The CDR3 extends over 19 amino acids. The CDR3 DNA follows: TGTGCCAGCAGCAAGTCCCCGGGCAGGGGGAAGGGGGACACCGGGGAGCTGTTTTTT. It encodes CASSKSPGRGKGDTGELFF.

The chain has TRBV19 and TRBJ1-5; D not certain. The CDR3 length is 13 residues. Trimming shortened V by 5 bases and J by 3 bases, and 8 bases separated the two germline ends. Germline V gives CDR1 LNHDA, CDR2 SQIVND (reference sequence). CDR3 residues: CASSRSDNQPQHF. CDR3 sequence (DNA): TGTGCCAGTAGTCGGTCAGACAATCAGCCCCAGCATTTT.

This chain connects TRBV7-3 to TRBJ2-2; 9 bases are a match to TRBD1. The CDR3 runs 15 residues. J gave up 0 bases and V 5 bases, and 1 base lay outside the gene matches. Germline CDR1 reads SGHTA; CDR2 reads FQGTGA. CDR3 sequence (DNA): TGTGCCAGCAGCCGACAGGGGGCGAACACCGGGGAGCTGTTTTTT. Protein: CASSRQGANTGELFF.

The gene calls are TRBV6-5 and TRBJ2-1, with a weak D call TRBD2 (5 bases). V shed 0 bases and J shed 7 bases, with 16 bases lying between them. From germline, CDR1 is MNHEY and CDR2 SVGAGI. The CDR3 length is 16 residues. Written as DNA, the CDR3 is TGTGCCAGCAGTTACTCGAGGTTCGGAGCGGTGAATGAGCAGTTCTTC. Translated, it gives CASSYSRFGAVNEQFF.

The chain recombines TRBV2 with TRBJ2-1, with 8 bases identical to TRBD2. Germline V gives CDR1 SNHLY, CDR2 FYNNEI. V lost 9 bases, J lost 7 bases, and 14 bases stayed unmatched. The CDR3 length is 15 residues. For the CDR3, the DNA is TGTGCCAGAACTAGCGGAGGGAAGAATTTGAATGAGCAGTTCTTC. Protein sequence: CARTSGGKNLNEQFF.

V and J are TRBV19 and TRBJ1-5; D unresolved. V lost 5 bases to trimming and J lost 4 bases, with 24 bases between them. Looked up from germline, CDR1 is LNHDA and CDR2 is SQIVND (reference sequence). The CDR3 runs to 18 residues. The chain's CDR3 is CASSPESPKLYRNQPQHF. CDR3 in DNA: TGTGCCAGTAGTCCCGAAAGCCCCAAACTCTACCGTAATCAGCCCCAGCATTTT.

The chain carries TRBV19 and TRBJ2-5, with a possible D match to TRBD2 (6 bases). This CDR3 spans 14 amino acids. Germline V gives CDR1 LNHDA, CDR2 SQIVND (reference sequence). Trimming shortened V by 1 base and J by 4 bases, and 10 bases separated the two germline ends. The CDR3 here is CASSIGRGLETQYF. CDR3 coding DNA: TGTGCCAGTAGTATAGGGAGGGGACTAGAGACCCAGTACTTC.